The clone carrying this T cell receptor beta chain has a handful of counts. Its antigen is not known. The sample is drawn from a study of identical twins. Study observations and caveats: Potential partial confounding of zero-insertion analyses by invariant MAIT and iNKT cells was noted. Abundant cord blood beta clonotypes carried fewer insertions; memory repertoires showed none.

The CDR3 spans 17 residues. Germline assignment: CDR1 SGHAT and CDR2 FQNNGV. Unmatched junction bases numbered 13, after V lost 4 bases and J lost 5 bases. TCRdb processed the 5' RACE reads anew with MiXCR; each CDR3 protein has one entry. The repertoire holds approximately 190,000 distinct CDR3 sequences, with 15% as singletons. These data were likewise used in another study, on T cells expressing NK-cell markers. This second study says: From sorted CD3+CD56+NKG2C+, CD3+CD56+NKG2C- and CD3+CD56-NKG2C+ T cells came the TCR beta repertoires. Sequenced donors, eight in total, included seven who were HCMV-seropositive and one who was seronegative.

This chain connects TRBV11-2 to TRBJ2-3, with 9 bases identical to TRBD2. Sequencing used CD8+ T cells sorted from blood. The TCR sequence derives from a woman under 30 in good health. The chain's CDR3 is CASSSFFSAGGKDTQYF. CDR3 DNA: TGTGCCAGCAGCTCCTTCTTTTCAGCGGGAGGAAAAGATACGCAGTATTTT.